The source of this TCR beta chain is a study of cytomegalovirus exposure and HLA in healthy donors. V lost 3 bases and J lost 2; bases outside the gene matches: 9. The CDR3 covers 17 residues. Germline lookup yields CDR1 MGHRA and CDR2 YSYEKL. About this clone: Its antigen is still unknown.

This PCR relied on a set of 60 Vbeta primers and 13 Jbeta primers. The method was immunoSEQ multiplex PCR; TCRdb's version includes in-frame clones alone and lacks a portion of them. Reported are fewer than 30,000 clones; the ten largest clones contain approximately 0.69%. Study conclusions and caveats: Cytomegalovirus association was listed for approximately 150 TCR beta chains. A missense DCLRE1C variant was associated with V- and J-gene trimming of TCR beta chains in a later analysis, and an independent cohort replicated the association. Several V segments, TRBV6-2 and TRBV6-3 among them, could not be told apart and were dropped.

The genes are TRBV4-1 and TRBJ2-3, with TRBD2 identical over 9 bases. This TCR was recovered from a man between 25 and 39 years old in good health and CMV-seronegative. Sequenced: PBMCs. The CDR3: CASSQGHSGGLTDTQYF. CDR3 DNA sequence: TGCGCCAGCAGCCAGGGTCATAGCGGGGGACTCACAGATACGCAGTATTTT.